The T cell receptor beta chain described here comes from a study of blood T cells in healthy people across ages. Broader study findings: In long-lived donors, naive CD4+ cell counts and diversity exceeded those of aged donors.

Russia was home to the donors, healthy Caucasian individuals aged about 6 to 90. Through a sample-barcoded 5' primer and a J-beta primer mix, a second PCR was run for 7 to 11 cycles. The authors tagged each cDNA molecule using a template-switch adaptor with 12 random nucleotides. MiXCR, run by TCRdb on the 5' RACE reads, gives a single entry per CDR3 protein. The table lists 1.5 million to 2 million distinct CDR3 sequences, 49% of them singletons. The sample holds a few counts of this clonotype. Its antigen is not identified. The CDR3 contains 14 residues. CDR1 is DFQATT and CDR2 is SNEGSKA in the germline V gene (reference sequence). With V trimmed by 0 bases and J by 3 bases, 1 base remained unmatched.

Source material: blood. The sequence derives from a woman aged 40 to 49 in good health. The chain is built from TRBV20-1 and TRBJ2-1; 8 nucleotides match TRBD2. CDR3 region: CSARERGVYNEQFF. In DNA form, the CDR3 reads TGCAGTGCTAGAGAGCGGGGGGTCTACAATGAGCAGTTCTTC.